This T cell receptor beta chain was recorded in a study of shared clonotypes between healthy human individuals. V was shortened by 3 bases and J by 2 bases, with 9 bases between the two germline ends. CDR1 SGHRS and CDR2 YFSETQ come from the germline V gene. There are 15 residues in the CDR3. Measured with immunoSEQ multiplex PCR; TCRdb has only the in-frame clones, and not every one. The sample lists about 2.3 million clones, about nine tenths occurring once. The receptor's source is a man between 18 and 35 years old in good health. Some clones in this sample may be carry-over from other donors' samples. The chain recombines TRBV5-1 with TRBJ2-6; maybe TRBD1 (5 bases). The sample was naive CD4+ T cells from PBMCs. Subset given: CD45RA+ positively selected. The CDR3 DNA reads as TGCGCCAGCAGCTCAGACAGTGCTGGGGCCAACGTCCTGACTTTC. It specifies CASSSDSAGANVLTF.